Below, 3 T cell receptor beta chains from the same sample are listed, as sequenced in a study of T cell responses to AZD1222 COVID-19 vaccine. TCRdb's table, derived via immunoSEQ multiplex PCR, lists solely in-frame clones and lacks some. The sample includes approximately 90,000 clones, about nine tenths seen only once; the top ten take around 3%. This sample comprised peripheral blood, obtained on day 0 of AZD1222 vaccination. These receptors came from an adult in good health.

The rearrangement links TRBV23-1 to TRBJ2-7; 14 bases align to TRBD2. TRBV23-1 is assigned to the ORF class and has an uncertain function. Germline trimming cut 6 bases from V and 3 bases from J; bases unmatched to any gene: 22. The CDR3 runs to 21 residues. The CDR3 region has the DNA TGCGCCAGCAGCCGATCAGACGGTGGGACTAGCGGGAGTAGGACCCGCTACGAGCAGTACTTC. It specifies CASSRSDGGTSGSRTRYEQYF.

This chain uses TRBV7-8 with TRBJ2-7; 7 nucleotides match TRBD1. The germline V gene has CDR1 SGHVS and CDR2 FQNEAQ. With V trimmed by 5 bases and J by 3 bases, 22 bases remained unmatched. The CDR3 length is 19 residues. CDR3 coding DNA: TGTGCCAGCAGCCCCCCGGTCCTCCTGGTGGTAGGGGGCTTCTACGAGCAGTACTTC. Translating it yields CASSPPVLLVVGGFYEQYF.

CDR3: CASSPDSYEQYF. In DNA form, the CDR3 reads TGTGCCAGCAGCCCGGACAGTTACGAGCAGTACTTC. J is TRBJ2-7 and V is TRBV5-4; weak D call: TRBD1 (6 bases). Looked up from germline, CDR1 is SGHNT and CDR2 is YYREEE (reference sequence). This CDR3 contains 12 residues. With 4 bases removed from V and 4 bases from J, the gap between germline ends came to 9 bases.